This TCR beta chain appears in the sequencing data of a study of blood T cells in healthy people across ages. The CDR3 consists of 13 residues. Remarks on this clonotype: The antigen remains undetermined.

The second PCR ran about 6 to 11 cycles with a sample-barcoded 5' primer and J-beta primers. A single record per CDR3 protein comes from TCRdb applying MiXCR to the 5' RACE reads. Among 1.8 million or so distinct CDR3 sequences listed, around 40% were seen once. General study findings and limits: There were more naive CD4+ cells and higher diversity in long-lived donors than in aged donors.

The chain joins TRBV3-2 to TRBJ2-4. TRBV3-2 is noted as a pseudogene. This TCR was sampled from a human donor in good health. The specimen sequenced was blood. The CDR3 loop is CASSHIAKNIQYF. The CDR3 DNA follows: TGTGCCAGCAGCCACATAGCCAAAAACATTCAGTACTTC.